These 21 T cell receptor beta chains originate from one sample sequenced in a study of T cells in Graves' hyperthyroidism and ophthalmopathy (dated by TCRdb to about 2019). Receptor amplification or capture employed multiplex PCR. The data were produced on an Illumina HiSeq 2000. The TCR beta CDR3 regions were amplified from RNA transcripts. For the first round of RT-PCR on the TCR CDR3, the HTBI primer set was used together with the Qiagen OneStep RT-PCR kit. TCRdb trimmed the raw reads at Q25, called clones with MiXCR and kept productive beta chains. Each CDR3 protein gets just one entry, which takes the most common genes and DNA from the rows behind it. Within this sample are roughly 400,000 distinct CDR3 sequences, with roughly 25% of them counted one time only. The biggest ten clones account for 73% of the sample. Sequencing was carried out using blood. These TCRs come from a man over 45 with Graves' hyperthyroidism.

This clonotype was counted at least ten times. The chain has TRBV5-1 and TRBJ2-3, with TRBD2 identical over 10 bases. J was trimmed by 2 bases and V by 0 bases; bases with no gene match: 9. The CDR3 extends over 18 amino acids. CDR1 is SGHRS, CDR2 YFSETQ, per germline. The CDR3 sequence: CASSLDGRLAGNTDTQYF. The CDR3 coding sequence is TGCGCCAGCAGCTTGGACGGGCGACTAGCGGGCAACACAGATACGCAGTATTTT.

This chain connects TRBV24-1 to TRBJ2-1; TRBD2 aligns across 12 bases. Per germline, CDR1 KGHDR and CDR2 SFDVKD. The CDR3 loop spans 16 amino acids. With V trimmed by 3 bases and J by 4 bases, 3 bases remained unmatched. The CDR3 loop is CATSDQTSGSYNEQFF. CDR3 in DNA: TGTGCCACCAGTGATCAGACTAGCGGGAGTTACAATGAGCAGTTCTTC.

This clonotype was found a few times. The chain recombines TRBV12-3 or TRBV12-4 with TRBJ1-6; weak D call: TRBD1 (6 bases). This CDR3 is built from 14 residues. The V gene lost 6 bases and the J gene lost 1 base, with 7 bases spanning the gap. Here the CDR3 DNA reads TGTGCCAGCAGACAGGGTTCCTATAATTCACCCCTCCACTTT. Protein product: CASRQGSYNSPLHF.

There are a few counts of this clonotype. V gene TRBV6-1 combines with J gene TRBJ1-4; 7 nucleotides align to TRBD1. V lost 5 bases and J lost 2; bases outside the gene matches: 8. This CDR3 region has 16 residues. In germline, CDR1 is MNHNS, CDR2 SASEGT. CDR3 amino acids: CASSSRGQGTNEKLFF. The CDR3 nucleotides read TGTGCCAGCAGTTCGAGGGGGCAGGGCACTAATGAAAAACTGTTTTTT.

The V call is TRBV5-1, the J call TRBJ2-3; D might be TRBD1 (5 bases). Looked up from germline, CDR1 is SGHRS and CDR2 is YFSETQ. CDR3 length: 16 residues. Trimming took off 5 bases at V and 0 bases at J, with 16 bases between the two ends. CDR3 loop: CASRSFDRASTDTQYF. For the CDR3, the DNA is TGCGCCAGCAGAAGCTTTGACAGAGCTAGCACAGATACGCAGTATTTT. Full variable domain (outside the CDR3, taken from reference TRBV5-1 and TRBJ2-3): KAGVTQTPRYLIKTRGQQVTLSCSPISGHRSVSWYQQTPGQGLQFLFEYFSETQRNKGNFPGRFSGRQFSNSRSEMNVSTLELGDSALYLCASRSFDRASTDTQYFGPGTRLTVL.

This clonotype was detected ten times or more. The rearrangement links TRBV7-3 to TRBJ2-3, with D unclear. The V and J ends lost 5 bases and 4 bases respectively, with 13 bases between them. The CDR3 has 14 amino acids. In germline, CDR1 is SGHTA, CDR2 FQGTGA. The DNA of the CDR3 is TGTGCCAGCAGCGCAAATGGGCCGGCAGATACGCAGTATTTT. Amino acid sequence: CASSANGPADTQYF.

Many counts were recorded for this clonotype. This sequence joins TRBV12-5 and TRBJ1-1; possible D gene TRBD1, 5 bases. CDR3 length: 15 amino acids. Deletions cut 0 bases from V and 5 bases from J, with 13 bases between. The germline CDR1 and CDR2 sequences are LGHNT and FRNRAP. The DNA for the CDR3 is TGTGCTAGTGGTTTGGTGGGGACGGGATGGACTGAAGCTTTCTTT. Translation gives CASGLVGTGWTEAFF.

V gene TRBV4-1 combines with J gene TRBJ1-4, with D maybe TRBD1 (6 bases). V lost 0 bases and J 6 bases, leaving 17 bases between the germline ends. This CDR3 is built from 17 residues. Germline V gives CDR1 MGHRA, CDR2 YSYEKL. Here the CDR3 DNA reads TGCGCCAGCAGCCAAGAGCAGGCAGGGGACGGTTATGAAAAACTGTTTTTT. The encoded protein is CASSQEQAGDGYEKLFF.

This clonotype occurred many times. The chain carries TRBV30 and TRBJ1-1; no firm D call. Trimming shortened V by 1 base and J by 7 bases, and 10 bases separated the two germline ends. Germline V lookup: CDR1 GTSNPN, CDR2 SVGIG (reference sequence). The CDR3 contains 12 residues. CDR3 DNA: TGTGCCTGGAGTGGCCTGAGAGGTGAAGCTTTCTTT. It yields the protein CAWSGLRGEAFF.

This chain joins TRBV5-1 and TRBJ2-1, with D unresolved. The CDR3 sequence is 14 residues long. V was trimmed by 5 bases and J by 5 bases, leaving 14 bases between them. Germline V CDR1 and CDR2: SGHRS, YFSETQ. The CDR3 here is CASRGEDLHNEQFF. CDR3 nucleotide sequence: TGCGCCAGCAGAGGAGAGGATTTGCACAATGAGCAGTTCTTC.

The chain joins TRBV10-1 to TRBJ2-1, with unresolved D. The CDR3 is 13 residues long. V lost 5 bases and J lost 5, with 10 bases in between. Germline CDR1 WNHNN, CDR2 SYGVQD (reference sequence). CDR3 sequence (DNA): TGCGCCAGCAGTACTGGACGGAACAATGAGCAGTTCTTC. The encoded protein is CASSTGRNNEQFF.

The rearrangement joins TRBV20-1 to TRBJ2-5; D possibly uses TRBD1 or TRBD2 (5 bases each). Germline V lookup: CDR1 DFQATT, CDR2 SNEGSKA (reference sequence). CDR3 size: 15 residues. Trimming left V 5 bases short and J 1 base short, with 17 bases between. CDR3 loop: CSASDPWGSQETQYF. The DNA of the CDR3 is TGCAGTGCTTCCGACCCTTGGGGGTCCCAAGAGACCCAGTACTTC.

This clonotype was recorded at least ten times. V gene TRBV5-1 combines with J gene TRBJ2-2; D call uncertain. The germline CDR1 and CDR2 sequences are SGHRS and YFSETQ. This CDR3 comprises 12 residues. V dropped 3 bases and J dropped 1 base, with 1 base sitting between them. CDR3 amino acids: CASSWNTGELFF. The DNA of the CDR3 is TGCGCCAGCAGCTGGAACACCGGGGAGCTGTTTTTT.

V is TRBV20-1 and J is TRBJ2-1; TRBD2 matches at 9 bases. Germline loops: CDR1 DFQATT, CDR2 SNEGSKA (reference sequence). Losses at the gene ends were 6 bases for V and 12 bases for J; bases not matched to a gene: 9. The CDR3 loop spans 12 amino acids. This CDR3 is CSALQDSGGQFF. In DNA form, the CDR3 reads TGCAGTGCCCTCCAGGATAGCGGGGGGCAGTTCTTC.

This clonotype was detected ten times or more. The CDR3 DNA follows: TGTGCCAGCAGTTCTAGCGGGGTCGTAGATACGCAGTATTTT. Encoded protein: CASSSSGVVDTQYF. This chain uses TRBV28 with TRBJ2-3; 9 bases are shared with TRBD2. V lost 4 bases to trimming and J lost 5 bases; unmatched junction nucleotides: 4. The germline CDR1 and CDR2 sequences are MDHEN and SYDVKM. This CDR3 has 14 amino acids.

The V and J genes are TRBV20-1 and TRBJ2-1; TRBD2 aligns across 8 bases. The CDR3 covers 15 residues. The trim removed 0 bases at V and 8 bases at J, leaving 9 bases unmatched. CDR1 is DFQATT, CDR2 SNEGSKA, per germline (reference sequence). CDR3 sequence (DNA): TGCAGTGCTAGAGATACGGGAGGGCCTGGGGATGAGCAGTTCTTC. This gives the protein CSARDTGGPGDEQFF.

V and J are TRBV28 and TRBJ1-1; 7 positions match TRBD1. Unmatched junction bases numbered 13, after V lost 6 bases and J lost 6 bases. CDR1 and CDR2 from the germline V gene are MDHEN and SYDVKM. This CDR3 is 15 amino acids long. CDR3 region: CASRAPGRGTAEAFF. The CDR3, as DNA: TGTGCCAGCAGAGCCCCGGGGAGGGGGACAGCTGAAGCTTTCTTT.

The chain employs TRBV5-1 and TRBJ1-6; no definite D call. The CDR3 is made up of 15 amino acids. From germline, CDR1 is SGHRS and CDR2 YFSETQ. V was cut by 0 bases and J by 10 bases, with 14 bases left in between. CDR3 region: CASSLARRPESPLHF. The CDR3 DNA reads as TGCGCCAGCAGCTTGGCCCGGCGGCCTGAGTCACCCCTCCACTTT.

The rearrangement joins TRBV6-1 to TRBJ1-2, with D unresolved. The CDR3 length is 11 residues. Germline CDR1 reads MNHNS; CDR2 reads SASEGT. Between the trimmed V and J ends, which lost 7 bases and 8 bases, there was a span of 11 bases. CDR3 residues: CASNGRSGYTF. In nucleotides, the CDR3 is TGTGCCAGCAACGGGAGATCGGGCTACACCTTC.

This clonotype was counted at least ten times. The CDR3, as DNA: TGTGCCAGCAGTTTATCAGGTCAGGTCAGCTCCTACGAGCAGTACTTC. Amino acids: CASSLSGQVSSYEQYF. The chain links TRBV28 to TRBJ2-7; no definite D call. CDR1 and CDR2 from the germline V gene are MDHEN and SYDVKM. Trimming took 1 base from V and 0 from J, leaving 13 bases between them. The CDR3 totals 16 residues.

The table lists this clonotype with a count of one. V usage is TRBV19 and J usage is TRBJ2-5, with 8 bases aligning to TRBD1. The CDR3 is 15 amino acids. Germline loops: CDR1 LNHDA, CDR2 SQIVND (reference sequence). The V gene end was trimmed by 9 bases and the J gene end by 3 bases; junction bases not matched to a gene: 12. DNA for the CDR3: TGTGCCAGCAGCGGACAGGGCCCGGGAAAAGAGACCCAGTACTTC. Residues: CASSGQGPGKETQYF.